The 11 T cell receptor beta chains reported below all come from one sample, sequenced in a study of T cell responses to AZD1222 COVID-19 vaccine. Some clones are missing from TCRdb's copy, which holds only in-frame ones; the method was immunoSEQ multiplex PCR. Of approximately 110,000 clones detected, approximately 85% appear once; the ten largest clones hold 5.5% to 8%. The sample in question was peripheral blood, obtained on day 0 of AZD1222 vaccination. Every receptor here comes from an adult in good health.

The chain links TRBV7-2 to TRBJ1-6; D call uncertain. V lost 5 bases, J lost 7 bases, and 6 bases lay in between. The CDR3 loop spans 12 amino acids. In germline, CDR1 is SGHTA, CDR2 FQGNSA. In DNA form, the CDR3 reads TGTGCCAGCAGCCGAGACAATTCACCCCTCCACTTT. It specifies CASSRDNSPLHF.

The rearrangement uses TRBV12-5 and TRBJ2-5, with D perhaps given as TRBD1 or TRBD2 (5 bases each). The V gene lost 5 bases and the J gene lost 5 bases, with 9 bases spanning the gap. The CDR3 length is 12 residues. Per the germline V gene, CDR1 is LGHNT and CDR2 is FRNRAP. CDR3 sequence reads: CASGLGEETQYF. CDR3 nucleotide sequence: TGTGCTAGTGGTCTAGGGGAGGAGACCCAGTACTTC.

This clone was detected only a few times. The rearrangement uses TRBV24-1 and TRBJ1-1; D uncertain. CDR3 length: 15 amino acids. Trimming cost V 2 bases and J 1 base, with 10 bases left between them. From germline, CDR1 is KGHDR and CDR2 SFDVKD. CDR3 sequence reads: CATSDSQSSNTEAFF. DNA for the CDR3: TGTGCCACCAGTGATTCACAGTCCTCGAACACTGAAGCTTTCTTT.

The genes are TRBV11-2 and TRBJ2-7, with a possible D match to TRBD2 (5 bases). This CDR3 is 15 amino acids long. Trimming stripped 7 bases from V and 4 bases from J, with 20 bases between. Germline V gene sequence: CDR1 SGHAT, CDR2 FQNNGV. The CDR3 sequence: CASKSIRGHLYEQYF. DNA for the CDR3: TGTGCCAGCAAATCCATCCGGGGTCATCTATACGAGCAGTACTTC.

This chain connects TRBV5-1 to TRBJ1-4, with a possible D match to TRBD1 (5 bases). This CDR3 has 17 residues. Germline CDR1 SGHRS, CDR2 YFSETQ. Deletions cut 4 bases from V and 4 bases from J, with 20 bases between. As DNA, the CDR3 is TGCGCCAGCAGCCCGTGGGGGGGTGTATCGGGTAATGAAAAACTGTTTTTT. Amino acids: CASSPWGGVSGNEKLFF.

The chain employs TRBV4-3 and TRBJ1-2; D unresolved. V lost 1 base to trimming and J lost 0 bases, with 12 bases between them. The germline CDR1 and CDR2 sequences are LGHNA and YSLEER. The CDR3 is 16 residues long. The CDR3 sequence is CASSQVRARTNYGYTF. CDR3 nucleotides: TGCGCCAGCAGCCAAGTCCGAGCCAGGACTAACTATGGCTACACCTTC.

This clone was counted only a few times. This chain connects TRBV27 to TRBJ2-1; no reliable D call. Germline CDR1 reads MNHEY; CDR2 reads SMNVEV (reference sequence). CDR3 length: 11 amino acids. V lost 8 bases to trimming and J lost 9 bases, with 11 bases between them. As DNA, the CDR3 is TGTGCCAGCGCTCGACCGGGTGAGCAGTTCTTC. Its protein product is CASARPGEQFF.

CDR3 DNA: TGTGCCAGCGACAGAAATTCATACGAGCAGTACTTC. Encoded protein: CASDRNSYEQYF. The chain links TRBV6-5 to TRBJ2-7, with D perhaps TRBD1 (5 bases). With 8 bases removed from V and 4 bases from J, the gap between germline ends came to 12 bases. Germline CDR1 is MNHEY and CDR2 is SVGAGI. CDR3 size: 12 residues.

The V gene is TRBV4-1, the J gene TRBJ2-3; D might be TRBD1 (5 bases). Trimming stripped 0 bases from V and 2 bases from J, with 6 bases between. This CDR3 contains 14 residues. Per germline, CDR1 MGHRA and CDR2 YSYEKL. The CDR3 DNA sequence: TGCGCCAGCAGCCAAGACAGGGCCACAGATACGCAGTATTTT. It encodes CASSQDRATDTQYF.

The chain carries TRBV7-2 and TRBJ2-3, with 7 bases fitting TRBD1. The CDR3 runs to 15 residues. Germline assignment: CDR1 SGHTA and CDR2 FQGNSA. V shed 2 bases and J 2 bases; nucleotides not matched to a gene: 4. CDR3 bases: TGTGCCAGCAGCTTACCAGGGGGATCCACAGATACGCAGTATTTT. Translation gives CASSLPGGSTDTQYF. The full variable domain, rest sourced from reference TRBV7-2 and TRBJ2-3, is GAGVSQSPSNKVTEKGKDVELRCDPISGHTALYWYRQSLGQGLEFLIYFQGNSAPDKSGLPSDRFSAERTGGSVSTLTIQRTQQEDSAVYLCASSLPGGSTDTQYFGPGTRLTVL.

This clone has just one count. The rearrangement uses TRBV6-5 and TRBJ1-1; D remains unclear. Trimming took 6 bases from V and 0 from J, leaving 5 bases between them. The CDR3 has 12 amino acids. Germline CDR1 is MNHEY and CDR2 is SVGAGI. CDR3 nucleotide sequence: TGTGCCAGCAGCCGGATGAACACTGAAGCTTTCTTT. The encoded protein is CASSRMNTEAFF.